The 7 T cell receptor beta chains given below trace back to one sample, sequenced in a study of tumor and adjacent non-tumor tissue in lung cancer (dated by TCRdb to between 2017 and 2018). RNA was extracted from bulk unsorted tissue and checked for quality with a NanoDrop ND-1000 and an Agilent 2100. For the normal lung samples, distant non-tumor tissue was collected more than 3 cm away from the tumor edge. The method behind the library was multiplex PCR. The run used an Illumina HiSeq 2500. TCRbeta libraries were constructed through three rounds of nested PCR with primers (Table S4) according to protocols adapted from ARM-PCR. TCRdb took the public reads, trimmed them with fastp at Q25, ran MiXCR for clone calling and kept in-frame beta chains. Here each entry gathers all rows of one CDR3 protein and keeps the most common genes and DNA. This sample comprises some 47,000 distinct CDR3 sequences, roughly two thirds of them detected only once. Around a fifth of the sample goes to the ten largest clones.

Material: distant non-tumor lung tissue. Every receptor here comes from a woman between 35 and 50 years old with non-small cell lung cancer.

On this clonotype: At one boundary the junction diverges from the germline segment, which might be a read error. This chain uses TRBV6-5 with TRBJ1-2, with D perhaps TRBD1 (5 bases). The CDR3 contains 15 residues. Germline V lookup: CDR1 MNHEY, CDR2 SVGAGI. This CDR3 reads CVRSYGAGSDYGYIF. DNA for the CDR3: TGTGTCAGAAGTTACGGGGCAGGGTCTGACTATGGCTACATCTTC.

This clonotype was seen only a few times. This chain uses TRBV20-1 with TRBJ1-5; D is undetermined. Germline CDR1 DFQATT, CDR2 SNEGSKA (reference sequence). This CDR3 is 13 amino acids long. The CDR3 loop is CSGFRNSNQPQHF. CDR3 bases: TGCAGCGGGTTTCGGAATAGCAATCAGCCCCAGCATTTT.

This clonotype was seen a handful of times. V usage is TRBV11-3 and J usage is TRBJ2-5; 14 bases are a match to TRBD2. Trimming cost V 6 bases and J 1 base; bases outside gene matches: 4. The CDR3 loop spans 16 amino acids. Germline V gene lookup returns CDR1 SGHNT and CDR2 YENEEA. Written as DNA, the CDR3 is TGTGCCAGCAGTCCGGGACTAGCGGGGGCCCAAGAGACCCAGTACTTC. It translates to CASSPGLAGAQETQYF.

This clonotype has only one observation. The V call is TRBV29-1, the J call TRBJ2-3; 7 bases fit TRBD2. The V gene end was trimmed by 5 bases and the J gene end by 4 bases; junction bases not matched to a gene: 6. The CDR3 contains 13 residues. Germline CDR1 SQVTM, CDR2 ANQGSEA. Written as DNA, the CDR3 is TGCAGCGTTAAATTTGGGAGGGCAGATACGCAGTATTTT. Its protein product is CSVKFGRADTQYF.

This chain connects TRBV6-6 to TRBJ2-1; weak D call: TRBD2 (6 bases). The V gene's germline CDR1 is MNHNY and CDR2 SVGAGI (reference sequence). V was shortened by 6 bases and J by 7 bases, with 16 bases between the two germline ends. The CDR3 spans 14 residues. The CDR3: CASSPPETSNEQFF. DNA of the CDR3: TGTGCCAGCAGCCCCCCCGAGACTAGTAATGAGCAGTTCTTC.

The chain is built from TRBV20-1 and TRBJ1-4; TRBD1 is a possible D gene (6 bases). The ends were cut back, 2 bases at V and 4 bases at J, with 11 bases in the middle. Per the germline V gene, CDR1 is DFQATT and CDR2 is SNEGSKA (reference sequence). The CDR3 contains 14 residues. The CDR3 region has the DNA TGCAGTGCTAGACGGACAGTGGGTAATGAAAAACTGTTTTTT. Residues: CSARRTVGNEKLFF.

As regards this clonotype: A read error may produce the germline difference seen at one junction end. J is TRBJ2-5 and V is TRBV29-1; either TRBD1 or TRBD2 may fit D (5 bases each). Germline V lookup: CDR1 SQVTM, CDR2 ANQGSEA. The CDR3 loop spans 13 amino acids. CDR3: CIVERWGRETQYF. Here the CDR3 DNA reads TGCATCGTTGAGCGTTGGGGACGAGAGACCCAGTACTTC.